This T cell receptor (beta chain) was sequenced during a study of CD4 and CD8 cells across lung adenocarcinoma regions. Germline-derived CDR1 and CDR2 are WSHSY and SAAADI. The CDR3 consists of 14 residues. V trimming: 6 bases; J trimming: 4 bases; junction bases outside the gene matches: 9. TCRdb called the PCR reads again in MiXCR, with one record for every CDR3 protein. The sample gives some 18,000 distinct CDR3 sequences, 40% to 60% of which show up once; approximately 31% is in the top ten. This clonotype turned up a few times. Sequencing used CD8+ T cells from the margin of a lung tumor. This sequence joins TRBV10-2 and TRBJ2-7, with TRBD1 matching over 7 bases. This receptor was identified in a male donor with lung adenocarcinoma. The CD4 and CD8 labels of this study may be unreliable. CDR3 residues: CASSLQGMLYEQYF. The CDR3 coding sequence is TGCGCCAGCAGCCTACAGGGGATGTTATACGAGCAGTACTTC.